A single sample is the source of the 23 T cell receptor beta chains below, sequenced in a study of blood T cell repertoires in COVID-19. Libraries were prepared by immunoSEQ multiplex PCR; TCRdb keeps only in-frame clonotypes and omits some of them. This table holds about 150,000 clones, roughly 88% found once. The sample consisted of PBMCs or T cells enriched from blood (not recorded which). The receptors come from a woman aged 25 to 39 with acute COVID-19.

This clone was found once. The CDR3 DNA is TGTGCCAGCAGTTCCGGGACAGGGGATGCTTCACCCCTCCACTTT. This gives the protein CASSSGTGDASPLHF. The chain uses TRBV27 and TRBJ1-6, with 10 bases identical to TRBD1. Germline V gene data show CDR1 as MNHEY and CDR2 as SMNVEV (reference sequence). The CDR3 length is 15 residues. Trimming removed 4 bases from V and 9 bases from J; junction bases left unmatched: 6.

This chain uses TRBV24-1 with TRBJ2-1, with a weak D call TRBD2 (6 bases). Deletions cut 9 bases from V and 2 bases from J, with 10 bases between. This CDR3 region has 13 residues. Germline CDR1 reads KGHDR; CDR2 reads SFDVKD. CDR3 DNA sequence: TGTGCCACCTTAGCGGTTGCCTACAATGAGCAGTTCTTC. Residues: CATLAVAYNEQFF.

This rearrangement joins TRBV16 to TRBJ1-1; possible D gene TRBD1, 6 bases. Between the trimmed V and J ends, which lost 0 bases and 1 base, there was a span of 9 bases. The CDR3 is made up of 15 amino acids. Germline V CDR1 and CDR2: KGHSY, FQNENV. The CDR3 loop reads CASSQSRGGNTEAFF. The CDR3 coding sequence is TGTGCCAGCAGCCAATCGAGAGGGGGGAACACTGAAGCTTTCTTT.

V gene TRBV27 combines with J gene TRBJ2-3; TRBD2 might be the D (6 bases). CDR3 size: 15 residues. Germline V CDR1 and CDR2: MNHEY, SMNVEV (reference sequence). The V end lost 0 bases, the J end lost 3 bases, and 10 bases lay between the germline ends. CDR3 amino acids: CASSLSGTWTDTQYF. The CDR3 DNA reads TGTGCCAGCAGTTTATCCGGGACTTGGACAGATACGCAGTATTTT.

The V gene is TRBV30, the J gene TRBJ1-4; D gene uncertain. Germline V lookup: CDR1 GTSNPN, CDR2 SVGIG (reference sequence). The CDR3 runs 13 residues. Deletions cut 4 bases from V and 7 bases from J, with 13 bases between. The CDR3 loop reads CAWTTLGGEKLFF. CDR3 bases: TGTGCCTGGACAACATTAGGCGGTGAAAAACTGTTTTTT.

With respect to this clone: Other DNA sequences in this specimen translate into the identical CDR3. This rearrangement joins TRBV5-1 to TRBJ2-1; 11 bases are a match to TRBD2. The CDR3 is 15 residues long. Per the germline V gene, CDR1 is SGHRS and CDR2 is YFSETQ. After removal of 2 bases from V and 3 bases from J, the junction contained 1 base not matched to a gene. CDR3 in amino acids: CASSFTSGSYNEQFF. Written as DNA, the CDR3 is TGCGCCAGCAGCTTTACTAGCGGGAGCTACAATGAGCAGTTCTTC.

The gene calls are TRBV27 and TRBJ2-5; TRBD1 aligns across 11 bases. Germline V gene sequence: CDR1 MNHEY, CDR2 SMNVEV (reference sequence). Trimming removed 6 bases from V and 5 bases from J; junction bases left unmatched: 14. The CDR3 sequence is 17 residues long. Here the CDR3 reads CASRLGQGADPTETQYF. The CDR3, as DNA: TGTGCCAGCAGACTCGGACAGGGGGCAGATCCCACCGAGACCCAGTACTTC.

The gene calls are TRBV29-1 and TRBJ2-7, with 10 bases matching TRBD1. The V gene end was trimmed by 6 bases and the J gene end by 3 bases; junction bases not matched to a gene: 8. In germline, CDR1 is SQVTM, CDR2 ANQGSEA. CDR3 size: 14 residues. CDR3 in amino acids: CSVWGGQGLYEQYF. The CDR3 bases are TGCAGCGTATGGGGGGGACAGGGGCTCTACGAGCAGTACTTC.

CDR3 coding DNA: TGTGCCAGCAGCGCGGACAGGGGGAAAACCGGGGAGCTGTTTTTT. As protein: CASSADRGKTGELFF. The rearrangement joins TRBV2 to TRBJ2-2, with TRBD1 matching over 10 bases. This CDR3 has 15 amino acids. V lost 6 bases, J lost 5 bases, and 6 bases stayed unmatched. The germline V gene encodes CDR1 SNHLY and CDR2 FYNNEI.

The rearrangement links TRBV7-9 to TRBJ1-1, with 7 positions matching TRBD1. Trimming took 5 bases from V and 12 from J; bases not matched to a gene: 12. The CDR3 contains 13 residues. CDR1 is SEHNR, CDR2 FQNEAQ, per germline (reference sequence). In nucleotides, the CDR3 is TGTGCCAGCAGCCTAGGGGCAGGGGGAATATCTTTCTTT. Translated, it gives CASSLGAGGISFF.

V gene TRBV5-1 combines with J gene TRBJ1-1; 7 bases match TRBD1. This CDR3 contains 13 residues. CDR1 and CDR2 (germline): SGHRS, YFSETQ. The J segment lost 2 bases and the V segment lost 6 bases, leaving 4 bases of the junction unmatched. The CDR3 sequence: CASTGQTNTEAFF. CDR3 DNA: TGCGCCAGCACGGGACAGACCAACACTGAAGCTTTCTTT.

This clone showed up just a few times. This chain joins TRBV3-1 (or the pseudogene TRBV3-2) and TRBJ1-1; possible D gene TRBD1, 5 bases. Germline V gives CDR1 LGHDT, CDR2 YNNKEL (reference sequence). Trimming pared 4 bases from V and 4 bases from J, leaving 10 bases between. This CDR3 region has 13 residues. The CDR3 bases are TGTGCCAGCAGCCTGCGGGGGGGCACTGAAGCTTTCTTT. As protein: CASSLRGGTEAFF.

The V gene is TRBV23-1, the J gene TRBJ2-1; the match to TRBD2 covers 11 bases. TRBV23-1 is an ORF, and what it does is uncertain. The CDR3 extends over 16 amino acids. V shed 8 bases and J 0 bases; nucleotides not matched to a gene: 6. The CDR3 protein is CASRGGLAVSYNEQFF. CDR3 coding DNA: TGCGCCAGCCGGGGGGGACTAGCGGTCTCCTACAATGAGCAGTTCTTC.

This rearrangement joins TRBV2 to TRBJ1-1; 10 bases line up with TRBD1. V dropped 8 bases and J dropped 5; count of bases not matched to a gene: 2. The CDR3 loop spans 12 amino acids. Germline V gene sequence: CDR1 SNHLY, CDR2 FYNNEI. The CDR3, as DNA: TGTGCCAGCCGGGACAGGGGAACTGAAGCTTTCTTT. Its translation is CASRDRGTEAFF.

The V call is TRBV27, the J call TRBJ2-7; D is possibly TRBD1 (6 bases). The CDR3 contains 14 residues. V lost 4 bases, J lost 3 bases, and 13 bases lay in between. Per germline, CDR1 MNHEY and CDR2 SMNVEV (reference sequence). The CDR3 coding sequence is TGTGCCAGCAGTTCCGCGGACAGTGGCTACGAGCAGTACTTC. This codes for CASSSADSGYEQYF.

This clone came up once. This rearrangement joins TRBV7-9 to TRBJ2-1, with TRBD1 matching over 7 bases. There are 15 residues in the CDR3. V lost 3 bases, J lost 4 bases, and 6 bases stayed unmatched. Germline V gene sequence: CDR1 SEHNR, CDR2 FQNEAQ (reference sequence). The CDR3 DNA is TGTGCCAGCAGCTTTGCCCGGGACAGTTACAATGAGCAGTTCTTC. Protein: CASSFARDSYNEQFF.

The chain is built from TRBV5-1 and TRBJ2-2, with D possibly TRBD1 on 6 matching bases. This CDR3 has 15 residues. CDR1 and CDR2 (germline): SGHRS, YFSETQ. V gave up 1 base and J gave up 5 bases, with 12 bases separating them. The CDR3 loop is CASSLYGQNTGELFF. The DNA of the CDR3 is TGCGCCAGCAGCTTGTACGGACAGAATACCGGGGAGCTGTTTTTT.

The chain couples TRBV5-1 to TRBJ1-1; TRBD1 aligns across 7 bases. The V gene end was trimmed by 3 bases and the J gene end by 0 bases; junction bases not matched to a gene: 5. This CDR3 region has 15 residues. Germline loops: CDR1 SGHRS, CDR2 YFSETQ. The CDR3, as DNA: TGCGCCAGCAGCTACGGGACAGACCTGAACACTGAAGCTTTCTTT. Its protein is CASSYGTDLNTEAFF.

This rearrangement joins TRBV2 to TRBJ1-2; 9 nucleotides agree with TRBD1. The CDR3 extends over 15 amino acids. Germline V CDR1 and CDR2: SNHLY, FYNNEI. With 5 bases clipped from V and 6 bases from J, the junction kept 10 bases outside the gene matches. CDR3: CASSSRGQGMDGYTF. CDR3 bases: TGTGCCAGCAGTTCAAGGGGACAGGGTATGGATGGCTACACCTTC.

This rearrangement joins TRBV7-3 to TRBJ1-1; D is unresolved. Trimming pared 4 bases from V and 0 bases from J, leaving 6 bases between. This CDR3 is built from 13 residues. Germline V gene lookup returns CDR1 SGHTA and CDR2 FQGTGA. CDR3 nucleotide sequence: TGTGCCAGCAGCTACTCGTTGAACACTGAAGCTTTCTTT. Residues: CASSYSLNTEAFF.

The gene calls are TRBV6-4 and TRBJ2-1, with 8 bases aligning to TRBD2. V was clipped by 4 bases and J by 7 bases; unmatched bases: 3. Germline CDR1 reads MRHNA; CDR2 reads SNTAGT. This CDR3 contains 13 residues. CDR3 nucleotide sequence: TGTGCCAGCAGTGCCGGACTAGCAAATGAGCAGTTCTTC. Translation gives CASSAGLANEQFF.

The rearrangement uses TRBV6-4 and TRBJ2-1; possible D gene TRBD1, 6 bases. The length of the CDR3 is 15 residues. Germline CDR1 and CDR2: MRHNA and SNTAGT. V lost 0 bases to trimming and J lost 6 bases, with 12 bases between them. Here the CDR3 DNA reads TGTGCCAGCAGTGACTCGGACGGGACAAGCAATGAGCAGTTCTTC. Residues: CASSDSDGTSNEQFF.

This clone was observed once. The chain links TRBV5-4 to TRBJ2-5; the D is unclear. Deletions cut 0 bases from V and 4 bases from J, with 10 bases between. CDR3 length: 14 amino acids. Germline CDR1 reads SGHNT; CDR2 reads YYREEE (reference sequence). Written as DNA, the CDR3 is TGTGCCAGCAGCTTGGAACCCTTCGGAGAGACCCAGTACTTC. Translating gives CASSLEPFGETQYF.